This section outlines one T cell receptor beta chain sequence together with its context. Generated by immunoSEQ multiplex PCR, the TCRdb table keeps only in-frame clones and is missing some. Among 85,000 to 120,000 clones listed, about 90% were seen once. The entry originates in a study of T cell changes during pregnancy in multiple sclerosis. J was trimmed by 5 bases and V by 4 bases; bases with no gene match: 6. The V gene's germline CDR1 is LNHDA and CDR2 SQIVND (reference sequence). The CDR3 length is 14 residues. V is TRBV19 and J is TRBJ2-5, with 8 bases aligning to TRBD1. This specimen was peripheral blood, taken before pregnancy. The clonotype originates from a female donor with multiple sclerosis, enrolled in a pregnancy study. CDR3 sequence: CASSTRQGSETQYF. The CDR3 DNA sequence: TGTGCCAGTAGTACCCGACAGGGGTCTGAGACCCAGTACTTC.